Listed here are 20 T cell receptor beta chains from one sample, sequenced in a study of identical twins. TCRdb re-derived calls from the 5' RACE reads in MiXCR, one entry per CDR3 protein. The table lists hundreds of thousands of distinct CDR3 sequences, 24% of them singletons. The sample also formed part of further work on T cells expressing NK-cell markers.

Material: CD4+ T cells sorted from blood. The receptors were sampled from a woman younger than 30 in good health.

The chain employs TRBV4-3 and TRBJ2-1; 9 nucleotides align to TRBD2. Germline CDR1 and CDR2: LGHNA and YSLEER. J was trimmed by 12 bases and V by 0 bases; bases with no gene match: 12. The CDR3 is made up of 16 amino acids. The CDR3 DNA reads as TGCGCCAGCAGCCAAGATCCCCTAGCGGGGTTCGATGGGCAGTTCTTC. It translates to CASSQDPLAGFDGQFF.

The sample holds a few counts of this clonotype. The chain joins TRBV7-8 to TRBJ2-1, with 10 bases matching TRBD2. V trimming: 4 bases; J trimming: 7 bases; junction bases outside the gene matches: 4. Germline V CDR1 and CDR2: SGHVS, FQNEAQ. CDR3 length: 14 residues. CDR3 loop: CASSSVTSGNEQFF. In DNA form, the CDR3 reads TGTGCCAGCAGCTCGGTGACTAGCGGGAATGAGCAGTTCTTC.

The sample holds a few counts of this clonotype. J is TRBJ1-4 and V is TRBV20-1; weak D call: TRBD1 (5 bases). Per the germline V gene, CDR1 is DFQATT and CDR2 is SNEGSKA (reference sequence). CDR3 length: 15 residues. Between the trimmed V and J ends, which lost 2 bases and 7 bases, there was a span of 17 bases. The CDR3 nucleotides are TGCAGTGCTAGAAAAAGACAGCCGTCGGGTGAAAAACTGTTTTTT. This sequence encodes CSARKRQPSGEKLFF.

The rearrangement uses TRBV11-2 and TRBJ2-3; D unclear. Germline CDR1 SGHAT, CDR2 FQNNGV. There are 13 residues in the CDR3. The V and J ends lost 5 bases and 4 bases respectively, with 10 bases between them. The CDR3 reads CASSARRPDTQYF. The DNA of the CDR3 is TGTGCCAGCAGCGCCCGCCGCCCAGATACGCAGTATTTT.

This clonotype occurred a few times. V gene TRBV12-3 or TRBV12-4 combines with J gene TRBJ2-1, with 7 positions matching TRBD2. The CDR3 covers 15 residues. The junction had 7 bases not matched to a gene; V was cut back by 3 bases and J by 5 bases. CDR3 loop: CASSFHGTKNNEQFF. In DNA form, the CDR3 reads TGTGCCAGCAGTTTCCATGGGACTAAGAACAATGAGCAGTTCTTC.

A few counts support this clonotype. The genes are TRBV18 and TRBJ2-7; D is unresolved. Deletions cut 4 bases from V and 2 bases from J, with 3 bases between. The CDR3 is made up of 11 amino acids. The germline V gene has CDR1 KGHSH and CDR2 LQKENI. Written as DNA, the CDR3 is TGTGCCAGCTCACTTCCCTACGAGCAGTACTTC. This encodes CASSLPYEQYF.

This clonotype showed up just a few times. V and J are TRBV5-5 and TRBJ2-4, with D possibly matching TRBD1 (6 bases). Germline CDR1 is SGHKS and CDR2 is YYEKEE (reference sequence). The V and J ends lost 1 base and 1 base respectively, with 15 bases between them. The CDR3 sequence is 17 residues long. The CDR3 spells CASSLQGSGVAKNIQYF. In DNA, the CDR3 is TGTGCCAGCAGCTTGCAAGGCTCAGGGGTGGCCAAAAACATTCAGTACTTC. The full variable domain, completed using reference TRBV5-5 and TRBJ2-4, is DAGVTQSPTHLIKTRGQQVTLRCSPISGHKSVSWYQQVLGQGPQFIFQYYEKEERGRGNFPDRFSARQFPNYSSELNVNALLLGDSALYLCASSLQGSGVAKNIQYFGAGTRLSVL.

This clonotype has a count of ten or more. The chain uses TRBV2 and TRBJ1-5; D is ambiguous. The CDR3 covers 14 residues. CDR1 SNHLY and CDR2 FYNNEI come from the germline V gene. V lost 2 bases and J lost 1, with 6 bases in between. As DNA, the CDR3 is TGTGCCAGCAGTGAACGCCAGAGCAATCAGCCCCAGCATTTT. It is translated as CASSERQSNQPQHF.

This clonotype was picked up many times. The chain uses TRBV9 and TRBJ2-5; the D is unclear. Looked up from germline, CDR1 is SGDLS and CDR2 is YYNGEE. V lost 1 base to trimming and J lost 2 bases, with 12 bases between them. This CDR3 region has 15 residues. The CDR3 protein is CASSVNTGPQETQYF. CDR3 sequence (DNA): TGTGCCAGCAGCGTAAATACCGGGCCGCAAGAGACCCAGTACTTC. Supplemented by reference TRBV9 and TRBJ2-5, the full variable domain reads DSGVTQTPKHLITATGQRVTLRCSPRSGDLSVYWYQQSLDQGLQFLIQYYNGEERAKGNILERFSAQQFPDLHSELNLSSLELGDSALYFCASSVNTGPQETQYFGPGTRLLVL.

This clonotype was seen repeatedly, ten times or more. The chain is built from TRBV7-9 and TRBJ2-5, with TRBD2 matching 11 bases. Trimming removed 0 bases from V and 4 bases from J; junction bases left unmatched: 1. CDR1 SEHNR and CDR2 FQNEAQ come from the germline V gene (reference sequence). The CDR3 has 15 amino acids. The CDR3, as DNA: TGTGCCAGCAGCTTAGCGGGGACTAGCGGAGAGACCCAGTACTTC. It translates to CASSLAGTSGETQYF.

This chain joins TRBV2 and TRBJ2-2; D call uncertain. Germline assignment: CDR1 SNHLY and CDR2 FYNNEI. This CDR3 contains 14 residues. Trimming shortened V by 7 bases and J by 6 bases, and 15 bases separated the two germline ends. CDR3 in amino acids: CASKSSGEAGELFF. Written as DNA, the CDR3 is TGTGCCAGCAAGTCCTCCGGCGAGGCCGGGGAGCTGTTTTTT.

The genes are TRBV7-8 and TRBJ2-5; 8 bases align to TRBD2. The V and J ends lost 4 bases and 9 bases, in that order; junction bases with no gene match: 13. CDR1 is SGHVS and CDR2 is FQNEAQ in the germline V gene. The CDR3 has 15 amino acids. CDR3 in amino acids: CASSSGVAGPLSQYF. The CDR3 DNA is TGTGCCAGCAGCTCCGGGGTAGCGGGGCCCTTGTCCCAGTACTTC.

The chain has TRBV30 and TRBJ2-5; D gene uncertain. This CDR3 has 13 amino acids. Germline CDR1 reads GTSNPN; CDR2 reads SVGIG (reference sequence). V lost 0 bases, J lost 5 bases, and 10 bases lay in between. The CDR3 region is CAWSVPRWETQYF. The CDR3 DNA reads TGTGCCTGGAGTGTTCCTAGGTGGGAGACCCAGTACTTC.

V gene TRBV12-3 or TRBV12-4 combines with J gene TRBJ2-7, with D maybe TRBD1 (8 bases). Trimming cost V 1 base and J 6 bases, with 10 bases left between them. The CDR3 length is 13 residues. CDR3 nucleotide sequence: TGTGCCAGCAGTTTAGACAGGGGGGGCGAGCAGTACTTC. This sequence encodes CASSLDRGGEQYF.

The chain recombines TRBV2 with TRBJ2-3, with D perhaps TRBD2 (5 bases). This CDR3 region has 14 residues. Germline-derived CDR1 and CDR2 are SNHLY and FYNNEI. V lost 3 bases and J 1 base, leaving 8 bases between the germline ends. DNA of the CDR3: TGTGCCAGCAGTGATAAGGGAGGCACAGATACGCAGTATTTT. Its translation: CASSDKGGTDTQYF. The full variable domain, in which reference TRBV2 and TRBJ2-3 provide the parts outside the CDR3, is EPEVTQTPSHQVTQMGQEVILRCVPISNHLYFYWYRQILGQKVEFLVSFYNNEISEKSEIFDDQFSVERPDGSNFTLKIRSTKLEDSAMYFCASSDKGGTDTQYFGPGTRLTVL.

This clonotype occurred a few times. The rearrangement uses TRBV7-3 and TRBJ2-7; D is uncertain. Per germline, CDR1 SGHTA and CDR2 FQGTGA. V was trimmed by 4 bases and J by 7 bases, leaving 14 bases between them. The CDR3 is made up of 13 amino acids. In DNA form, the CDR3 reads TGTGCCAGCAGCTCCTCCTACGGTCGAGAGCAGTACTTC. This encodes CASSSSYGREQYF. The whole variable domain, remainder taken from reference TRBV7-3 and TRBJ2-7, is GAGVSQTPSNKVTEKGKYVELRCDPISGHTALYWYRQSLGQGPEFLIYFQGTGAADDSGLPNDRFFAVRPEGSVSTLKIQRTERGDSAVYLCASSSSYGREQYFGPGTRLTVT.

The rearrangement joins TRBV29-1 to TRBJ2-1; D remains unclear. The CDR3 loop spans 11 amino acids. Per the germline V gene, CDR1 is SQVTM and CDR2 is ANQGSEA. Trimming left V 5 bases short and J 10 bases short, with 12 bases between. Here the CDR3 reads CSVNVYSEQFF. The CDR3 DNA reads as TGCAGCGTTAATGTTTACAGCGAGCAGTTCTTC.

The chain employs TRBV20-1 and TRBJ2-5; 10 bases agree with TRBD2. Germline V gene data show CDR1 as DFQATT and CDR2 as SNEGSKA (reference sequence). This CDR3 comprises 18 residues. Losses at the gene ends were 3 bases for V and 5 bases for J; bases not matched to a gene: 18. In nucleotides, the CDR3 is TGCAGTGCTAGTCTCTCTCATTCCAGCGGGGGGGCTCGGGAGACCCAGTACTTC. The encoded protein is CSASLSHSSGGARETQYF.

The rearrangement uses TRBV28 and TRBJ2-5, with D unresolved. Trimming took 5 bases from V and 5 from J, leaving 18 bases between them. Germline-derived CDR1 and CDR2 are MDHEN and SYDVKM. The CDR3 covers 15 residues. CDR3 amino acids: CASSPSRPGSETQYF. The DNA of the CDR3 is TGTGCCAGCAGTCCCTCTCGACCAGGTTCGGAGACCCAGTACTTC.

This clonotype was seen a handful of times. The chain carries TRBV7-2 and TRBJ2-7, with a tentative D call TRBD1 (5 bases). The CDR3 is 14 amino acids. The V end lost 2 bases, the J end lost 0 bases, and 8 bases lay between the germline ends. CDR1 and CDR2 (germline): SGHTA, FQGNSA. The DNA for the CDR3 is TGTGCCAGCAGCTTACAGGGATCCTCCTACGAGCAGTACTTC. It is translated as CASSLQGSSYEQYF.